Below, 26 T cell receptor beta chains from the same sample are listed, as sequenced in a study of T cells in Graves' hyperthyroidism and ophthalmopathy. Amplified TCR beta CDR3 regions came from RNA transcripts. TCR CDR3 underwent first-round RT-PCR with the HTBI primer set. MiXCR, run by TCRdb on the multiplex PCR reads, gives a single entry per CDR3 protein. The sample holds approximately 300,000 distinct CDR3 sequences; 15% to 20% are singletons and the top ten take around 55%. Sequencing was done on a sample of blood. Receptors were obtained from a woman aged 55-70 years with Graves' ophthalmopathy.

This clonotype has just a few counts. Here the CDR3 DNA reads TGCGCCAGCAGCTTGTTAACAGGGGGCTCTGGGGCCAACGTCCTGACTTTC. Amino acids: CASSLLTGGSGANVLTF. The chain uses TRBV5-1 and TRBJ2-6; 8 positions agree with TRBD1. There are 17 residues in the CDR3. CDR1 and CDR2 from the germline V gene are SGHRS and YFSETQ. The trim removed 1 base at V and 0 bases at J, leaving 3 bases unmatched.

This clonotype came up a few times. V gene TRBV6-1 combines with J gene TRBJ1-5; no clear D gene. The germline V gene encodes CDR1 MNHNS and CDR2 SASEGT. The CDR3 covers 16 residues. The V end lost 1 base, the J end lost 0 bases, and 10 bases lay between the germline ends. CDR3 sequence reads: CASSEGNLYSNQPQHF. In nucleotides, the CDR3 is TGTGCCAGCAGTGAAGGGAACCTTTATAGCAATCAGCCCCAGCATTTT.

V is TRBV11-2 and J is TRBJ2-1; 12 nucleotides line up with TRBD2. The germline V gene encodes CDR1 SGHAT and CDR2 FQNNGV. The V and J ends lost 4 bases and 8 bases, in that order; junction bases with no gene match: 6. The CDR3 runs to 15 residues. CDR3 sequence (DNA): TGTGCCAGCAGCTGGGGACTAGCGGGTGAGGATGAGCAGTTCTTC. Translated, it gives CASSWGLAGEDEQFF.

This chain links TRBV12-3 or TRBV12-4 with TRBJ1-6; D remains unclear. The CDR3 runs 14 residues. V lost 5 bases and J lost 2, with 7 bases in between. Here the CDR3 DNA reads TGTGCCAGCAGTCGGACCACCTATAATTCACCCCTCCACTTT. This gives the protein CASSRTTYNSPLHF.

This clonotype has ten or more counts. The CDR3 DNA reads TGTGCCAGCAGTTTCGCGGGGAGGTATAATTCACCCCTCCACTTT. Amino acid sequence: CASSFAGRYNSPLHF. The chain has TRBV27 and TRBJ1-6; D unresolved. Germline CDR1 and CDR2: MNHEY and SMNVEV (reference sequence). V gave up 3 bases and J gave up 4 bases, with 10 bases separating them. The CDR3 loop spans 15 amino acids.

Ten or more counts support this clonotype. The rearrangement uses TRBV29-1 and TRBJ2-3; D is perhaps TRBD1 (6 bases). Trimming removed 4 bases from V and 4 bases from J, with 15 bases in between. This CDR3 is built from 14 residues. Germline V lookup: CDR1 SQVTM, CDR2 ANQGSEA. DNA of the CDR3: TGCAGCGTTGGGGGGCTGGGGAGCCCAGATACGCAGTATTTT. Translating it yields CSVGGLGSPDTQYF.

Ten or more counts support this clonotype. This chain uses TRBV9 with TRBJ1-2; 9 nucleotides line up with TRBD1. The trim removed 3 bases at V and 7 bases at J, leaving 4 bases unmatched. The CDR3 is 13 amino acids. Germline values: CDR1 SGDLS, CDR2 YYNGEE. The CDR3 sequence: CASSGDRGSGYTF. The CDR3 DNA sequence: TGTGCCAGCAGCGGCGACAGGGGGTCTGGCTACACCTTC.

This clonotype was counted at least ten times. The V and J genes are TRBV7-8 and TRBJ2-7; no reliable D call. Germline loops: CDR1 SGHVS, CDR2 FQNEAQ. The CDR3 is 14 residues long. V dropped 1 base and J dropped 7 bases, with 14 bases sitting between them. The CDR3 bases are TGTGCCAGCAGCTTAGAAGGCCTCAATCGGGAGCAGTACTTC. It yields the protein CASSLEGLNREQYF.

This clonotype was recorded many times. The chain carries TRBV6-2 or TRBV6-3 and TRBJ2-7; D is uncertain. V was trimmed by 7 bases and J by 0 bases, leaving 4 bases between them. The germline CDR1 and CDR2 sequences are MNHEY and SVGEGT. This CDR3 is built from 11 residues. The CDR3 DNA is TGTGCCAGCACAAACTCCTACGAGCAGTACTTC. Encoded protein: CASTNSYEQYF.

In its sample, this clonotype was seen many times. The V call is TRBV3-1, the J call TRBJ2-4, with D unclear. This CDR3 region has 14 residues. The germline V gene has CDR1 LGHDT and CDR2 YNNKEL (reference sequence). V lost 3 bases and J 0 bases, leaving 6 bases between the germline ends. The CDR3 is CASSQAVAKNIQYF. CDR3 nucleotide sequence: TGTGCCAGCAGCCAGGCGGTAGCCAAAAACATTCAGTACTTC.

This clonotype was picked up many times. V gene TRBV7-2 combines with J gene TRBJ2-3; a possible D gene is TRBD1 (8 bases). The CDR3 has 15 amino acids. Germline CDR1 reads SGHTA; CDR2 reads FQGNSA. The V and J ends lost 4 bases and 6 bases respectively, with 17 bases between them. This chain's CDR3 is CASSSGGGRADTQYF. The CDR3 region has the DNA TGTGCCAGCAGCTCAGGGGGCGGGAGAGCTGATACGCAGTATTTT.

This clonotype came up a few times. V and J are TRBV10-3 and TRBJ2-7, with TRBD1 as a possible D gene (6 bases). Germline CDR1 reads ENHRY; CDR2 reads SYGVKD. CDR3 length equals 14 residues. V dropped 8 bases and J dropped 2 bases, with 16 bases sitting between them. This chain's CDR3 is CAIRRLRDTYEQYF. In DNA form, the CDR3 reads TGTGCCATCCGTAGGCTCAGGGACACCTACGAGCAGTACTTC.

CDR3 protein: CSASLAGVRDEQYF. The CDR3 DNA reads TGCAGTGCAAGCCTAGCGGGAGTTAGGGACGAGCAGTACTTC. The chain carries TRBV20-1 and TRBJ2-7, with TRBD2 matching over 10 bases. V was clipped by 6 bases and J by 5 bases; unmatched bases: 10. The germline CDR1 and CDR2 sequences are DFQATT and SNEGSKA (reference sequence). This CDR3 has 14 amino acids.

This clonotype has at least ten counts. The V and J genes are TRBV11-2 and TRBJ1-6, with 8 bases matching TRBD1. CDR1 and CDR2 (germline): SGHAT, FQNNGV. Trimming took 5 bases from V and 7 from J; bases not matched to a gene: 4. The CDR3 runs to 14 residues. The CDR3 reads CASSEGQENSPLHF. The CDR3 coding sequence is TGTGCCAGCAGCGAGGGACAGGAGAATTCACCCCTCCACTTT.

This clonotype was picked up many times. CDR3 DNA sequence: TGTGCCAGCAGCTTAGCGTTTTCAAGGGTCTCCTACGAGCAGTACTTC. Its translation is CASSLAFSRVSYEQYF. The chain employs TRBV7-2 and TRBJ2-7; the D is unclear. Germline assignment: CDR1 SGHTA and CDR2 FQGNSA. The CDR3 consists of 16 residues. V lost 0 bases to trimming and J lost 0 bases, with 12 bases between them. The full variable domain, rest sourced from reference TRBV7-2 and TRBJ2-7, is GAGVSQSPSNKVTEKGKDVELRCDPISGHTALYWYRQSLGQGLEFLIYFQGNSAPDKSGLPSDRFSAERTGGSVSTLTIQRTQQEDSAVYLCASSLAFSRVSYEQYFGPGTRLTVT.

The J gene is TRBJ2-5, the V gene TRBV20-1, with 10 bases lining up with TRBD1. After removal of 6 bases from V and 7 bases from J, the junction contained 11 bases not matched to a gene. CDR1 is DFQATT, CDR2 SNEGSKA, per germline (reference sequence). The CDR3 sequence is 14 residues long. CDR3 DNA sequence: TGCAGTGCCCGCCCAGGGACAGGGGCAGGGACCCAGTACTTC. Translation: CSARPGTGAGTQYF.

The chain employs TRBV30 and TRBJ2-7, with 10 positions matching TRBD2. The CDR3 sequence is 17 residues long. J gave up 2 bases and V 0 bases, and 10 bases lay outside the gene matches. Germline V CDR1 and CDR2: GTSNPN, SVGIG (reference sequence). CDR3: CAWSVRPSGSWTYEQYF. CDR3 DNA: TGTGCCTGGAGTGTACGGCCTAGCGGGAGTTGGACCTACGAGCAGTACTTC.

In its sample, this clonotype was seen many times. The J gene is TRBJ2-7, the V gene TRBV20-1; D gene ambiguous. From germline, CDR1 is DFQATT and CDR2 SNEGSKA (reference sequence). The V end was cut by 0 bases, the J end by 3 bases, with 9 bases between. The CDR3 runs 13 residues. The CDR3 protein is CSARDPPGYEQYF. The CDR3 coding sequence is TGCAGTGCTAGAGACCCCCCGGGCTACGAGCAGTACTTC.

This clonotype has a count of ten or more. The genes are TRBV20-1 and TRBJ1-2; maybe TRBD1 (5 bases). Germline CDR1 reads DFQATT; CDR2 reads SNEGSKA (reference sequence). Trimming left V 3 bases short and J 5 bases short, with 10 bases between. This CDR3 comprises 12 residues. The CDR3 reads CSASTAGYGYTF. The CDR3 DNA is TGCAGTGCTAGTACGGCAGGGTATGGCTACACCTTC.

The sample holds many counts of this clonotype. The genes are TRBV6-2 or TRBV6-3 and TRBJ2-7; 10 bases align to TRBD2. Germline lookup yields CDR1 MNHEY and CDR2 SVGEGT. CDR3 length: 18 residues. Losses at the gene ends were 0 bases for V and 4 bases for J; bases not matched to a gene: 12. The CDR3 nucleotides are TGTGCCAGCAGTTACTCAGCTAGCGGGGGCCTCGCGGTTTACGAGCAGTACTTC. Its translation: CASSYSASGGLAVYEQYF.

This clonotype was seen just once. The V call is TRBV12-3 or TRBV12-4, the J call TRBJ1-1, with D maybe TRBD1 (6 bases). Trimming removed 6 bases at V and 7 bases at J, with 18 bases between. This CDR3 has 14 residues. CDR3 amino acids: CASSRQAGGDEAFF. CDR3 sequence (DNA): TGTGCCAGCAGCAGACAGGCCGGGGGAGATGAAGCTTTCTTT.

This clonotype came up many times. The chain has TRBV18 and TRBJ2-1; TRBD1 matches at 9 bases. CDR1 and CDR2 from the germline V gene are KGHSH and LQKENI. The CDR3 totals 16 residues. V shed 5 bases and J 1 base; nucleotides not matched to a gene: 6. The CDR3 DNA reads as TGTGCCAGCTCAGGGGGACAGGGTATATCCTACAATGAGCAGTTCTTC. As protein: CASSGGQGISYNEQFF.

This chain uses TRBV7-2 with TRBJ2-3, with unresolved D. The CDR3 consists of 15 residues. V lost 5 bases to trimming and J lost 5 bases, with 17 bases between them. The V gene's germline CDR1 is SGHTA and CDR2 FQGNSA. Here the CDR3 reads CASSPGWGMVDTQYF. The CDR3 DNA follows: TGTGCCAGCAGCCCCGGCTGGGGTATGGTAGATACGCAGTATTTT.

The sample holds many counts of this clonotype. The chain joins TRBV3-1 to TRBJ1-2, with a possible D match to TRBD1 (5 bases). V lost 3 bases to trimming and J lost 6 bases, with 11 bases between them. The CDR3 sequence is 13 residues long. Looked up from germline, CDR1 is LGHDT and CDR2 is YNNKEL (reference sequence). The CDR3 is CASSHRDGDGYTF. DNA of the CDR3: TGTGCCAGCAGCCATAGGGACGGGGATGGCTACACCTTC.

This clonotype was recorded at least ten times. This chain links TRBV29-1 with TRBJ2-3; D not resolved. The germline V gene has CDR1 SQVTM and CDR2 ANQGSEA. V was pared by 7 bases and J by 4 bases, with 6 bases between. The CDR3 has 10 amino acids. CDR3 residues: CSADADTQYF. DNA of the CDR3: TGCAGCGCTGATGCAGATACGCAGTATTTT.

This clonotype has ten or more counts. The rearrangement joins TRBV12-3 or TRBV12-4 to TRBJ2-7, with D possibly being TRBD1 (6 bases). The CDR3 sequence is 16 residues long. V was trimmed by 2 bases and J by 2 bases, leaving 16 bases between them. The CDR3 DNA reads as TGTGCCAGCAGTTTAAAGGGGCAGGGGTACCCCTACGAGCAGTACTTC. Protein: CASSLKGQGYPYEQYF.